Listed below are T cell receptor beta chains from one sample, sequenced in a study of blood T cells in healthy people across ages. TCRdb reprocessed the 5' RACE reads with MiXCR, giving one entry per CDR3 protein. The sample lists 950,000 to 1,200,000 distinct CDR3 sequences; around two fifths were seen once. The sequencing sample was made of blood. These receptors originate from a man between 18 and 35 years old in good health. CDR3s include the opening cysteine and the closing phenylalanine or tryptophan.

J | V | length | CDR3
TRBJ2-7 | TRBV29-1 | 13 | CSVVGGGLHEQYF
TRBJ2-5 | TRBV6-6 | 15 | CASSYSMGRGETQYF
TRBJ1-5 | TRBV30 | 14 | CAWRISGSNQPQHF
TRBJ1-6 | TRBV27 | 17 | CASRGTVGSSYNSPLHF
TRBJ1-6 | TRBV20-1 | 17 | CSARDSDQGYYNSPLHF
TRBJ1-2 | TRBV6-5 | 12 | CASSPESAGYTF
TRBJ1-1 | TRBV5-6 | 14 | CASSQGQGQTEAFF
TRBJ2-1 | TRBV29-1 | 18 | CSVPIRKPSGGAYNEQFF
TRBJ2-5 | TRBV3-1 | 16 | CASSQVGQGLGETQYF
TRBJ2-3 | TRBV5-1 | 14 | CACSFPAGDGTQYF
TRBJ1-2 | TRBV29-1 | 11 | CSVFQGLDYTF
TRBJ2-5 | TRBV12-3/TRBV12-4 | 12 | CASQGLVETQYF
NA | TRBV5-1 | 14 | CASSLAQGLYEQYF
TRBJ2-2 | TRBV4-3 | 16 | CTSSQAGRINTGELFF
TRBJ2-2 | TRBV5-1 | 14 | CASSLQQGTGELFF
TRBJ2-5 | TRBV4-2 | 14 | CASSPGVWEETQYF
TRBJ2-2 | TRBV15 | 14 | CATSTAANTGELFF
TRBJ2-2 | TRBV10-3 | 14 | CAISESLDTGELFF
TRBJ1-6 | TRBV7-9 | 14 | CASEDMRTNSPPHF
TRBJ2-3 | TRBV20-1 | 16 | CSARRDFDGNTDTQYF
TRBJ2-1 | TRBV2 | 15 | CASLAGGPSYNEQFF
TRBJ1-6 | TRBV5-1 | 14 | CASSATGLSSPLHF
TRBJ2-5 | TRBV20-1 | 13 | CSASRVAGGTQYF
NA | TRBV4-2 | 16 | CASSQVGTGTYNEQYF
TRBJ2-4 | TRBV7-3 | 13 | CASSARDKGVQYF
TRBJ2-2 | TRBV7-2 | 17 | CASSLAWITANTGELFF
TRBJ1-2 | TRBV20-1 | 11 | CSPDSNYGYTF
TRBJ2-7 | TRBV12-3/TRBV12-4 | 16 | CASSLRGALISYEQYF
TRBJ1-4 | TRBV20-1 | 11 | CSAREREKLFF
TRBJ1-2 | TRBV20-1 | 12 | CSAETAIYGYTF
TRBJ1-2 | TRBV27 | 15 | CASSPWGQGNYGYTF
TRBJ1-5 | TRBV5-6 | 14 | CASSLGQGPQPQHF
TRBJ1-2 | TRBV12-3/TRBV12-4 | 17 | CASSLGFGTGGNYGYTF
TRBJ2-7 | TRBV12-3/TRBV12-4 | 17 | CASSLAQGPQSSYEQYF
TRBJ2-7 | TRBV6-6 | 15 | CAGSVGTGFSDEQYF
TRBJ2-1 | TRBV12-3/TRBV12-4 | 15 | CASSLLAGGRDEQFF
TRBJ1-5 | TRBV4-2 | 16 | CASSQGIGQNNQPQHF
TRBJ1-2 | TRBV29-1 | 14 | CSVPDPDSTGGYTF
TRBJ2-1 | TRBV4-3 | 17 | CASSQARGEGIHNEQFF
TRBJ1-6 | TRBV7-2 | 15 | CASSSGDGYNSPLHF
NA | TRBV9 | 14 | CASSPGGSYNEQYF
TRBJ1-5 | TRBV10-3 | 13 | CAISGSGEGPQHF
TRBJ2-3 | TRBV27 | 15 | CASSSGSSSTDTQYF
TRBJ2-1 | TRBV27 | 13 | CASSRFSYNEQFF
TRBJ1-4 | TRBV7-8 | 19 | CASSVPLITGQRGSEKLFF
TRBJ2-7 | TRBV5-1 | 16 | CASSLYRTGGRNEQYF
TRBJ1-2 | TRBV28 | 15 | CASSLPALAFGGYTF
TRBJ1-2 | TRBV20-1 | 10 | CSASRGGYTF
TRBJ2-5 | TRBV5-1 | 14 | CASSAGTQGNEQYF
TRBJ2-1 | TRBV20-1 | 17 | CSATELGGKSSYNEQFF
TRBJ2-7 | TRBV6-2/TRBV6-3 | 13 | CASSDPTTSAEYF
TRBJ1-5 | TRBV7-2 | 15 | CASSSSGIAISPQHF
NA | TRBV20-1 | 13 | CSARDVQPYEQYF
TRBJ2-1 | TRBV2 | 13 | CASSLDPPNEQFF
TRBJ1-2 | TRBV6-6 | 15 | CASSYASGARKGYTF
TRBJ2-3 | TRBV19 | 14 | CASAAGISTDTQYF
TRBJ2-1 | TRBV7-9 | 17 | CASSPIGLAGGYNEQFF
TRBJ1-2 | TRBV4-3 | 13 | CASSQEEGRDYTF
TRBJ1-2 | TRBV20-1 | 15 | CSASGTGGSGGGYTF